The clone carrying this TCR beta chain was recorded only once. Its antigen is not identified. This entry belongs to a study of neoadjuvant anti-PD-1 for oral cavity cancer. For the study at large: Non-progressing patients received a fourth nivolumab dose near day 43, then surgery on days 50-56. Overall study findings and caveats: After neoadjuvant nivolumab, PBMC T cell clonality was significantly higher in non-responders than responders.

Time point specified: after neoadjuvant nivolumab, at surgical resection. Stage II-IVA oral cavity squamous cell carcinoma was new and untreated by systemic or radiation therapy. CDR1 SGHRS and CDR2 YFSETQ come from the germline V gene. The CDR3 contains 18 residues. V was pared by 0 bases and J by 1 base, with 16 bases between. Blood libraries mostly used around 500 ng genomic DNA, six replicates each. The repertoire was sequenced with immunoSEQ multiplex PCR; TCRdb's copy has only in-frame clones and lacks some. This sample has roughly 14,000 clones, with about three quarters found just once. The chain uses TRBV5-1 and TRBJ2-2; D unclear. This sequence originates from a person between 35 and 79 years old with oral cavity squamous cell carcinoma. The sample in question was PBMCs, obtained after nivolumab (anti-PD-1) treatment. The CDR3 loop is CASSLGSVAGRNTGELFF. In DNA form, the CDR3 reads TGCGCCAGCAGCTTGGGGTCGGTTGCTGGGCGGAACACCGGGGAGCTGTTTTTT.